The 7 T cell receptor beta chains in this list originate from one sample, sequenced in a study of response to subunit inactivated influenza vaccine. Via MiXCR, TCRdb re-called the RT-PCR reads, giving one row per CDR3 protein. The data show about 650,000 distinct CDR3 sequences, with 12% to 15% seen just once and less than 9% held by the top ten. The sample in question was PBMCs from blood, obtained 14 days before vaccination. Receptors were obtained from a man over 45 who received an inactivated influenza vaccine.

This clonotype was found many times. The CDR3 DNA is TGCAGTGCTCGCATTATATCGGTACAGGGGACTCAAGAGACCCAGTACTTC. Translation: CSARIISVQGTQETQYF. This chain connects TRBV20-1 to TRBJ2-5; D may be TRBD1 (7 bases). The V and J ends lost 5 bases and 2 bases respectively, with 24 bases between them. The V gene's germline CDR1 is DFQATT and CDR2 SNEGSKA (reference sequence). This CDR3 is 17 amino acids long.

To note about this clonotype: Mismatch with germline at one junction end may stem from a read error. This sequence joins TRBV5-1 and TRBJ1-1; D not certain. From germline, CDR1 is SGHRS and CDR2 YFSETQ. The CDR3 contains 14 residues. The CDR3, as DNA: TGCGCCAGCACCTTGTGGGAATCGGGTGGTGAAGCTTTCTTT. Protein sequence: CASTLWESGGEAFF.

This chain links TRBV12-3 or TRBV12-4 with TRBJ1-2, with D perhaps TRBD1 (6 bases). Trimming took off 1 base at V and 10 bases at J, with 7 bases between the two ends. The CDR3 runs 11 residues. DNA for the CDR3: TGTGCCAGCAGTTTAGGGGGGGCCTACACCTTC. Residues: CASSLGGAYTF.

The V and J genes are TRBV4-3 and TRBJ2-7; D gene uncertain. CDR1 and CDR2 from the germline V gene are LGHNA and YSLEER. CDR3 length: 14 residues. V was cut by 1 base and J by 6 bases, with 13 bases left in between. The CDR3: CASSQVPLQGEQYF. DNA for the CDR3: TGCGCCAGCAGCCAAGTTCCCCTACAAGGCGAGCAGTACTTC.

This clonotype has a handful of counts. V gene TRBV12-3 or TRBV12-4 combines with J gene TRBJ1-2; weak D call: TRBD1 (6 bases). The V and J ends lost 6 bases and 6 bases respectively, with 11 bases between them. The CDR3 is 12 amino acids. In DNA, the CDR3 is TGTGCCAGCAGGCCAGGGGCCCATGGCTACACCTTC. Protein sequence: CASRPGAHGYTF.

V and J are TRBV7-9 and TRBJ1-4; D perhaps matches TRBD1 (6 bases). The germline CDR1 and CDR2 sequences are SEHNR and FQNEAQ (reference sequence). V lost 5 bases and J 0 bases, leaving 10 bases between the germline ends. The CDR3 spans 15 residues. The CDR3 loop is CASSRQVATNEKLFF. The CDR3 DNA sequence: TGTGCCAGCAGCCGACAGGTCGCAACTAATGAAAAACTGTTTTTT. Full variable domain (outside the CDR3, taken from reference TRBV7-9 and TRBJ1-4): DTGVSQNPRHKITKRGQNVTFRCDPISEHNRLYWYRQTLGQGPEFLTYFQNEAQLEKSRLLSDRFSAERPKGSFSTLEIQRTEQGDSAMYLCASSRQVATNEKLFFGSGTQLSVL.

The chain employs TRBV7-9 and TRBJ2-1; tentative D call: TRBD1 (6 bases). The CDR3 spans 13 residues. CDR1 and CDR2 from the germline V gene are SEHNR and FQNEAQ (reference sequence). V shed 4 bases and J shed 10 bases, with 14 bases lying between them. DNA of the CDR3: TGTGCCAGCAGCTCCACAGGGCTTTACGAGCAGTTCTTC. Protein sequence: CASSSTGLYEQFF.